This T cell receptor (beta chain) was captured in a study of shared clonotypes between healthy human individuals. Points from the study as a whole: Clonotype sharing among donors was expected to depend on sequencing depth.

Sequencing used immunoSEQ multiplex PCR; TCRdb keeps in-frame clones, though not all of them. The sample has a few million clones, 90% to 95% seen once. Of note for this clone: The antigen is unknown.

Subsets obtained from CD4+ cells comprised CD45RA+ naive and CD45RA-negative memory cells. Trimming stripped 5 bases from V and 2 bases from J, with 15 bases between. There are 15 residues in the CDR3. Germline CDR1 reads MDHEN; CDR2 reads SYDVKM. This receptor was obtained from a man between 18 and 29 years old in good health. Some clones in this sample may be carry-over from other donors' samples. This chain links TRBV28 with TRBJ1-2; D is unresolved. The sequenced sample consisted of naive CD4+ T cells from PBMCs. The subset denotes: CD45RA+ positively selected. CDR3 nucleotides: TGTGCCAGCAGTCTGGGTATCTACGAGAACTATGGCTACACCTTC. Translating it yields CASSLGIYENYGYTF.